This TCR beta chain derives from a study of blood T cell repertoires in COVID-19. About the study: From the United States, Italy and Spain came samples of acute and convalescent COVID-19. PBMCs, B-cell-depleted T cells, or T cells were the source of the cDNA or gDNA that made up the material.

Source study methods: Estimated nucleated cell counts came from reference gene primer amplification. Method: immunoSEQ multiplex PCR; TCRdb's copy keeps in-frame clones and lacks some. D and trimming come from the DNA, and the V and J calls and clone size come from that table. The profile shows 200,000 to 250,000 clones, around 80% of them singletons. The CDR3 runs to 14 residues. V was shortened by 4 bases and J by 5 bases, with 14 bases between the two germline ends. Germline-derived CDR1 and CDR2 are MNHEY and SMNVEV (reference sequence). This clone was seen a handful of times. The source of this sequence is a man aged 25-40 years with active or convalescent COVID-19. The sequenced sample was peripheral blood. This rearrangement joins TRBV27 to TRBJ1-2; unclear D gene. CDR3 nucleotide sequence: TGTGCCAGCAGTTCCCGTTGGGGAGCGTATGGCTACACCTTC. This codes for CASSSRWGAYGYTF.